This T cell receptor (beta chain) was recorded in a study of cytomegalovirus exposure and HLA in healthy donors. Details on this clone: Its antigen remains unidentified.

Germline trimming cut 5 bases from V and 5 bases from J; bases unmatched to any gene: 6. Germline CDR1 reads LNHDA; CDR2 reads SQIVND (reference sequence). The CDR3 is 14 amino acids. Study observations and caveats: Later analysis suggested most CMV-associated TCR beta chains were HLA-restricted. In an earlier analysis, in 540 or so donors, most V segments appeared productive either ~90% or ~30% of the time. Sequences of the TCR beta chain were said to predict the HLA-A and HLA-B alleles of most subjects accurately. Near-uniform donor sequencing depth was presumed by presence/absence analyses.

Amplification used 60 Vbeta primers and 13 Jbeta primers. Clones were read by immunoSEQ multiplex PCR, and TCRdb kept only the in-frame ones, dropping some. This table holds 140,000 or so clones, 75% to 90% found once. This receptor was taken from a female donor in good health and CMV-seronegative. The specimen sequenced was PBMCs. The chain is built from TRBV19 and TRBJ2-7; 10 bases are shared with TRBD2. The CDR3 spells CASSPSGSSHEQYF. As DNA, the CDR3 is TGTGCCAGTAGTCCTAGCGGGAGTTCCCACGAGCAGTACTTC. Based on the CDR3 plus reference TRBV19 and TRBJ2-7, the full variable domain is DGGITQSPKYLFRKEGQNVTLSCEQNLNHDAMYWYRQDPGQGLRLIYYSQIVNDFQKGDIAEGYSVSREKKESFPLTVTSAQKNPTAFYLCASSPSGSSHEQYFGPGTRLTVT.